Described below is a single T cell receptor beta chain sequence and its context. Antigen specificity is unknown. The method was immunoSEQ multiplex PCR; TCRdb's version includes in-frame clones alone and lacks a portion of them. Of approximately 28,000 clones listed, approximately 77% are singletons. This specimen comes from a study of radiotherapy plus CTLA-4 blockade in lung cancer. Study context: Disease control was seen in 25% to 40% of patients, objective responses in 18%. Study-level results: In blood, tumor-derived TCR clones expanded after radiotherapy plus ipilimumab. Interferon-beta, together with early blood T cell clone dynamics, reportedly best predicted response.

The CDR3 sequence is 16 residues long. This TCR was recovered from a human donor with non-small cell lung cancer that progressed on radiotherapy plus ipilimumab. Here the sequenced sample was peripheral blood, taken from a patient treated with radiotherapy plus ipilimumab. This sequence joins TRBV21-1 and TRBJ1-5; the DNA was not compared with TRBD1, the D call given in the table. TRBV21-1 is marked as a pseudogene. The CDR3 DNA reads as TGTGCCAGCACCTCCGGGACAGGGACCCCCAATCAGCCCCAGCATTTT. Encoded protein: CASTSGTGTPNQPQHF.